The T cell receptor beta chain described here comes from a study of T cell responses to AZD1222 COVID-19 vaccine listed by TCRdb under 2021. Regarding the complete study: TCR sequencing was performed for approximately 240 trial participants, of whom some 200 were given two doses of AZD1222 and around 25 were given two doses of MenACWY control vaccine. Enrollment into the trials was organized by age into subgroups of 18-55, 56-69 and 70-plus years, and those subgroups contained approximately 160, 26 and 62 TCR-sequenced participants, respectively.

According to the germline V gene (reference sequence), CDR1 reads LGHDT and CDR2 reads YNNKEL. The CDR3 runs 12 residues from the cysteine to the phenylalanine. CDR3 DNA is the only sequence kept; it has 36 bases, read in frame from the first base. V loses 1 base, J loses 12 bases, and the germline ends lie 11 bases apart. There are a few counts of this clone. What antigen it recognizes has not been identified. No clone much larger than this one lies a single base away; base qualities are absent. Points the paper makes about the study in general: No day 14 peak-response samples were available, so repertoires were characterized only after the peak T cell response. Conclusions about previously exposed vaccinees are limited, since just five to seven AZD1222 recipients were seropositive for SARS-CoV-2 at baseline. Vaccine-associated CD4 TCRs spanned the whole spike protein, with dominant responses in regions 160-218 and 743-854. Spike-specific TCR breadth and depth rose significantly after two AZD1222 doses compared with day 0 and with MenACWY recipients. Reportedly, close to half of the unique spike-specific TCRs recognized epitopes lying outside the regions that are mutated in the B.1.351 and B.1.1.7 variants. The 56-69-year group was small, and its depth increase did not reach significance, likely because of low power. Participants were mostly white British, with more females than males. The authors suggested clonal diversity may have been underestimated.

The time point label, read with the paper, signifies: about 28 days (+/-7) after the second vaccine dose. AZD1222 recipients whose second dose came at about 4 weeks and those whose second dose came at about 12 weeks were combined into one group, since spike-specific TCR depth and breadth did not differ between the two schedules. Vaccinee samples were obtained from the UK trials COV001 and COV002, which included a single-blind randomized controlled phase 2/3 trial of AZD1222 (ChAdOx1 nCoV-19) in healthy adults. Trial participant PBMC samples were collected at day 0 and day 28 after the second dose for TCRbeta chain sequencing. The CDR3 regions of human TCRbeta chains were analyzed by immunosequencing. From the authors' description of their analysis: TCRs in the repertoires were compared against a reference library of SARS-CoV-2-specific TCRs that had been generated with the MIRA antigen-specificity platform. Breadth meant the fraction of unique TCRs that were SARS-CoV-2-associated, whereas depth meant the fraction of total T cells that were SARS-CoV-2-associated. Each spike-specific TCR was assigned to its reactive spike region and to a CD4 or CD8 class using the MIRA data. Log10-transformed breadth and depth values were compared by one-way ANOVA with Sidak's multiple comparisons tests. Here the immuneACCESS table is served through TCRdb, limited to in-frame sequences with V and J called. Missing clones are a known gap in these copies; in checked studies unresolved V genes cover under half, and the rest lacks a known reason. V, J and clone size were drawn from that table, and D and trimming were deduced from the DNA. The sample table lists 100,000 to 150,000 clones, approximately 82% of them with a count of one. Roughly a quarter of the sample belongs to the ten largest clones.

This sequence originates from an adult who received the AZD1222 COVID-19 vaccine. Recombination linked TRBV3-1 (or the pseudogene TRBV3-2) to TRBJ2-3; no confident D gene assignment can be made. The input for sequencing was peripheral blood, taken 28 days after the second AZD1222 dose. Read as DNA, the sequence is TGTGCCAGCAGCCAAGGAGTCTCGGTACAGTATTTT. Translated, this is CASSQGVSVQYF.